This T cell receptor (beta chain) was identified in a study of CD4 T cells in relation to SARS-CoV-2 and coronaviruses. Study details: The restricting HLA molecule for shared crossreactive spike epitopes was mapped.

CD4+ T cells from unexposed donors were obtained before the COVID-19 pandemic (2011-2018). There are 12 residues in the CDR3. CDR1 is MNHNY and CDR2 is SVGAGI in the germline V gene (reference sequence). V lost 5 bases and J 6 bases, leaving 10 bases between the germline ends. Sequencing was performed with immunoSEQ multiplex PCR; in TCRdb, only in-frame clones are kept and a portion is missing. The sample has more than 50,000 clones, 86% seen once. Study conclusions and caveats: Crossreactive clones expanded significantly less to SARS-CoV-2 than monoreactive clones.

Regarding this clone: The antigen remains unidentified.

The sequenced sample was memory CD4+ T cells from PBMCs. The receptor was isolated from a human donor in good health. The rearrangement links TRBV6-6 to TRBJ1-2; D gene ambiguous. The CDR3 region is CASSTTVNGYTF. The CDR3 DNA sequence: TGTGCCAGCAGTACGACGGTTAATGGCTACACCTTC.